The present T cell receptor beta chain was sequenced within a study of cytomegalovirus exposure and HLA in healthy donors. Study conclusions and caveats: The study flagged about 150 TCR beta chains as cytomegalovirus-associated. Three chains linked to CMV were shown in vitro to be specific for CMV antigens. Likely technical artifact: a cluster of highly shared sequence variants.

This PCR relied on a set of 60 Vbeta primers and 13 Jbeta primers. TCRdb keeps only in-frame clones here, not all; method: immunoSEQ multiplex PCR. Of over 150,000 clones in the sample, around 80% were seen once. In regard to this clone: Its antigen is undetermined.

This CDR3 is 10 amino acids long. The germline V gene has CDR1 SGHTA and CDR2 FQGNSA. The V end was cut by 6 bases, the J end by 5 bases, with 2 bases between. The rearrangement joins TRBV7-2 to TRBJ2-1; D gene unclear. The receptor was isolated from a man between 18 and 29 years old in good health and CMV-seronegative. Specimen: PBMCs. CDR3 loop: CASSNNEQFF. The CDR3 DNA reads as TGTGCCAGCAGTAACAATGAGCAGTTCTTC.